The TCR beta chain described here comes from a study of blood T cell repertoires in COVID-19. Overall study context: Sites across the United States, Italy and Spain contributed samples from acute and convalescent COVID-19.

Some clones are missing from TCRdb's copy, which holds only in-frame ones; the method was immunoSEQ multiplex PCR. The sample carries approximately 300,000 clones, around 90% recorded once. Between the trimmed V and J ends, which lost 2 bases and 7 bases, there was a span of 13 bases. The CDR3 runs 14 residues. The V gene's germline CDR1 is MNHEY and CDR2 SVGAGI. This TCR was sampled from a woman aged 40 to 50 with COVID-19, enrolled during active disease. The chain links TRBV6-5 to TRBJ2-3; tentatively, D is TRBD1 (6 bases). Sequencing input: peripheral blood. The CDR3 is CASSYVWTEHTQYF. The CDR3 nucleotides read TGTGCCAGCAGTTACGTCTGGACAGAGCATACGCAGTATTTT.